This entry describes one TCR beta chain. Its cognate antigen has yet to be identified. Base qualities are not recorded, but no much larger clone differs from it by a single base. There are 13 amino acids in the CDR3, from cysteine to phenylalanine inclusive. Left in the record is the CDR3 DNA by itself, 39 bases read in frame from the first base. Using the deep immunoSEQ assay, TCR CDR3 regions were amplified from genomic DNA by multiplex PCR. Extracted genomic DNA from each cell subset was distributed evenly across all wells of several immunoSEQ 96-well plates, and each plate was treated as a replicate. For sorted subsets, 200 to 250 ng genomic DNA, equal to tens of thousands of T cell genomes, was loaded into each replicate PCR. The purified libraries were quantified using a Qubit 3.0 fluorometer, sized with a Bioanalyzer 2100, and then quantified again using the KAPA Library Quantification kit. Every immunoSEQ 96-well plate was sequenced on a separate single-read 150-cycle Illumina NextSeq 550 flow cell. As for the authors' bioinformatics: Because only junctional sequences without quality scores were contained in the immunoSEQ output, filtering matching that applied to full-length reads could not be performed. Sequences were annotated with PyIR, a Python wrapper for IgBLAST v1.9, using IMGT germline references to assign V/J genes and CDR3. Reads with weak V/J assignments (E-value above 1e-6), missing CDR3, stop codons, out-of-frame junctions, or ambiguous translated residues were removed. V3J clonotypes were defined by identical inferred V gene, J gene, and CDR3 amino acid sequence. To compute the percentage overlap between repertoires, the number of shared unique clonotypes was divided by the size of the smaller repertoire. RTK rarefaction, the Chao1 estimator, and Recon v2.1 estimates of unobserved clonotypes were used to assess repertoire richness. For all TCRbeta clonotypes obtained by the gDNA method from a handful of donors, generation probabilities were computed with OLGA. TCRdb retrieved this table from immuneACCESS and kept in-frame rearrangements only. Not all clones are present; in checked studies, unresolved V genes account for under half, and no reason is known for the remainder. V, J and clone size are taken as reported in that table, and D and trimming were inferred from the DNA itself. Present in this sample are 650,000 to 800,000 clones, approximately 77% of which were seen just once. About 1.8% of the sample is taken by the ten largest.

The record originates from a study of shared clonotypes between healthy human individuals (dated by TCRdb to the early 2020s). Background on the whole study: The cohort comprised a couple of women and a few men aged 18 to 49 years. For each donor, three plates each were used for CD4 naive and CD4 memory, two plates were used for CD8 naive, and one plate was used for CD8 memory. Blood TCR repertoires of a handful of healthy adults were deeply sequenced to estimate repertoire size and the extent of clonotype sharing between individuals. Different laboratories and diverse techniques were used to prepare libraries and sequence TCR repertoires, to increase sequencing depth and limit assay-specific biases. Between about 0.85 and 8.9 billion PBMCs per donor were obtained by leukapheresis.

Overall results and qualifications from the work: Naive subsets generally had larger estimated clonotype richness than memory subsets. Pairwise subsampling indicated that sequencing depth was expected to affect the degree of clonotype sharing among donors. The small number of donors limited the genetic and exposure-history diversity represented. Clonotypes shared by all four sorted-subset donors showed higher generation probabilities than non-shared clonotypes. Roughly 5.2% of naive CD4, more than 3% of naive CD8, roughly 2.4% of memory CD4, and roughly 0.4% of memory CD8 clonotypes were shared across a few donors. Even with the large sequencing depth, rarefaction of the sorted-subset datasets indicated that sequencing was incomplete. Only blood was sampled, and tissue TCR repertoires likely differ from those in blood.

Healthy HIV-negative adults with no recently reported acute infections or vaccinations were included as donors. All donors were Caucasian adults living in Nashville, Tennessee, USA. CD4+ T cells were enriched by magnetic negative selection; naive cells were then positively selected on CD45RA, and the negative fraction formed the memory subset. Blood was collected by leukapheresis, and PBMCs were isolated by Ficoll-Histopaque density gradient centrifugation and then cryopreserved in liquid nitrogen vapor phase. Analytical flow cytometry was used to check the purity and quantity of each magnetically sorted T cell population. Genomic DNA was isolated from every sorted fraction and measured by UV absorbance on a Nanodrop 2000c.

Rearrangement joined TRBV21-1 to TRBJ1-5. TRBV21-1 corresponds to a pseudogene. Sequenced input: memory CD4+ T cells sorted from blood. In light of the paper, this sample's cell subset or site label describes: CD45RA-negative fraction. The receptor comes from a young woman in good health. The DNA sequence is TGTGCCAGCCTACCAAAACCAAATCAGCCCCAGCATTTT. It specifies CASLPKPNQPQHF.